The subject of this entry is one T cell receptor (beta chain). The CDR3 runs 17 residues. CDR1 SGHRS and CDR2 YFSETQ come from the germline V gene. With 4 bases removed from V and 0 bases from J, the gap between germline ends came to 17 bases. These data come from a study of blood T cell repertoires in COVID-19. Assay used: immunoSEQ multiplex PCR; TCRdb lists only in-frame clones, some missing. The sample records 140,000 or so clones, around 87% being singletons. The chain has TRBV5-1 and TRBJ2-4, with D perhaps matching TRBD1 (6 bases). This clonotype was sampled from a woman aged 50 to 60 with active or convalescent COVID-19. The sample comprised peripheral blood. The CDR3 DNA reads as TGCGCCAGCAGCCCGTACCGACAGGACTCAGCCAAAAACATTCAGTACTTC. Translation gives CASSPYRQDSAKNIQYF.